One and the same sample provided the 4 T cell receptor beta chains below, sequenced in a study of T-cell memory formation after mild COVID-19. TCRdb re-called the 5' RACE reads through MiXCR, storing one row per CDR3 protein. Found here are about 470,000 distinct CDR3 sequences, roughly 18% of them singletons; the top ten hold 10% to 15%. The sequenced material came from PBMCs or a T cell subset sorted from them (not recorded which). The receptors originated from an adult woman who had mild COVID-19 (a few samples of this study predate the infection). Cell type and time point are not known.

The chain links TRBV12-3 or TRBV12-4 to TRBJ2-7; 14 positions match TRBD2. This CDR3 has 14 amino acids. Trimming at V came to 7 bases and at J to 3 bases, leaving 2 bases not matched to a gene. The CDR3 reads CASTGTSGSYEQYF. CDR3 nucleotides: TGTGCCAGCACCGGGACTAGCGGGAGCTACGAGCAGTACTTC.

The chain carries TRBV6-5 and TRBJ1-1; the D is unclear. Trimming took 7 bases from V and 10 from J, leaving 25 bases between them. CDR1 MNHEY and CDR2 SVGAGI come from the germline V gene. CDR3 size: 15 residues. CDR3 protein: CASTTYGETSHAAFF. DNA for the CDR3: TGTGCCAGCACCACCTATGGGGAAACTTCCCACGCAGCTTTCTTT.

This clonotype was detected a few times. This chain connects TRBV7-9 to TRBJ1-1; D possibly corresponds to TRBD1 (5 bases). This CDR3 contains 13 residues. Germline V gives CDR1 SEHNR, CDR2 FQNEAQ (reference sequence). Trimming removed 5 bases from V and 4 bases from J, with 11 bases in between. The CDR3 reads CASSARGGTEAFF. CDR3 DNA: TGTGCCAGCAGCGCCCGGGGGGGCACTGAAGCTTTCTTT.

This clonotype was seen a few times. V gene TRBV7-6 combines with J gene TRBJ2-1; a possible D gene is TRBD1 (6 bases). CDR3 length equals 14 residues. Germline CDR1 SGHVS, CDR2 FNYEAQ. V lost 8 bases, J lost 7 bases, and 18 bases lay in between. Here the CDR3 reads CASGGQGSGNEQFF. In nucleotides, the CDR3 is TGTGCCAGCGGGGGCCAGGGGTCGGGAAATGAGCAGTTCTTC.